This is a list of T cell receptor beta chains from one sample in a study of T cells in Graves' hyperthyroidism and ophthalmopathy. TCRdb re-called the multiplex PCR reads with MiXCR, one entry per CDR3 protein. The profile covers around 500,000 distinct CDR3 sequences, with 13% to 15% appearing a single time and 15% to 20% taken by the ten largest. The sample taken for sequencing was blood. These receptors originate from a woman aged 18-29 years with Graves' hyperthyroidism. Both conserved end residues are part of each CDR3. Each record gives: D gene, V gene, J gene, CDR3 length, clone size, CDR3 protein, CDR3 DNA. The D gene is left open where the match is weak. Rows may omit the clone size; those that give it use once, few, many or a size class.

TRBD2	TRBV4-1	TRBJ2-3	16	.	CASSQVLLAGGDTQYF	TGCGCCAGCAGCCAAGTTTTACTAGCGGGAGGGGATACGCAGTATTTT
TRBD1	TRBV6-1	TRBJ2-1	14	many	CASRLTGVINEQFF	TGTGCCAGCAGGCTGACAGGGGTGATTAATGAGCAGTTCTTC
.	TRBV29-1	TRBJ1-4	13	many	CSVNDGRGEKLFF	TGCAGCGTAAACGACGGACGAGGGGAAAAACTGTTTTTT
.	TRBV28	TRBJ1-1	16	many	CASSLFSFGRNTEAFF	TGTGCCAGCAGTTTATTCTCTTTTGGGAGGAACACTGAAGCTTTCTTT
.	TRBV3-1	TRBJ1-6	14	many	CASSHPTGNSPLHF	TGTGCCAGCAGCCATCCTACGGGAAATTCACCCCTCCACTTT
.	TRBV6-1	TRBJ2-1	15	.	CASRRGGVPDNEQFF	TGTGCCAGCAGGAGGGGGGGAGTGCCGGACAATGAGCAGTTCTTC
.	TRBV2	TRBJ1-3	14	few	CATNQGHSGNTIYF	TGTGCCACCAATCAGGGGCACTCTGGAAACACCATATATTTT
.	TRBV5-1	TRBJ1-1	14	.	CASSLVGGYTEAFF	TGCGCCAGCAGCTTGGTCGGGGGGTACACTGAAGCTTTCTTT
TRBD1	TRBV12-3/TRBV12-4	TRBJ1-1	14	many	CASVLGTGEAEAFF	TGTGCCAGCGTACTCGGGACAGGGGAGGCTGAAGCTTTCTTT
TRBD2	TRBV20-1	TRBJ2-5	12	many	CSASGRVETQYF	TGCAGTGCTAGCGGGAGGGTAGAGACCCAGTACTTC
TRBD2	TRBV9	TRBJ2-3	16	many	CASSESPGGTTDTQYF	TGTGCCAGCAGCGAATCCCCGGGGGGGACTACAGATACGCAGTATTTT
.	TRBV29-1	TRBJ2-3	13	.	CSVELQGTDTQYF	TGCAGCGTTGAACTGCAGGGAACAGATACGCAGTATTTT
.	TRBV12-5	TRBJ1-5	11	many	CASGTHQPQHF	TGTGCCTCCGGCACCCATCAGCCCCAGCATTTT
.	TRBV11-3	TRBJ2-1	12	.	CASAGWDNEQFF	TGCGCTAGCGCCGGATGGGACAATGAGCAGTTCTTC
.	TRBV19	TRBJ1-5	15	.	CASSIGGGGNQPQHF	TGTGCCAGTAGTATAGGGGGGGGGGGCAATCAGCCCCAGCATTTT
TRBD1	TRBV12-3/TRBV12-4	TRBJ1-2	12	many	CASRSTGTGYTF	TGTGCCAGCAGATCGACAGGGACAGGCTACACCTTC
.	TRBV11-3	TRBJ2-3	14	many	CASSQTRGTDTQYF	TGTGCCAGCAGCCAGACTAGAGGCACAGATACGCAGTATTTT
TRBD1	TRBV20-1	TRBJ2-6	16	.	CSARVGGVSGVNVLTF	TGCAGTGCTAGAGTAGGGGGCGTCTCTGGGGTCAACGTCCTGACTTTC
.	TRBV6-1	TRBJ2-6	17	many	CASSEFGLPSGANVLTF	TGTGCCAGCAGTGAATTTGGACTGCCCTCTGGGGCCAACGTCCTGACTTTC
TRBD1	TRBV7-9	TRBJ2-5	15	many	CASRGDRVIGETQYF	TGTGCCAGCAGAGGAGACAGGGTTATAGGAGAGACCCAGTACTTC
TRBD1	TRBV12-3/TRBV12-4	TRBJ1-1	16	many	CASSSRQGYMNTEAFF	TGTGCCAGCAGTTCTCGACAGGGATACATGAACACTGAAGCTTTCTTT
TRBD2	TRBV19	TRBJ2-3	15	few	CASSIGGTITDTQYF	TGTGCCAGTAGTATCGGGGGGACCATCACAGATACGCAGTATTTT
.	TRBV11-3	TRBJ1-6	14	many	CASSPGSETSPLHF	TGTGCCAGCAGCCCCGGGTCGGAAACCTCACCCCTCCACTTT
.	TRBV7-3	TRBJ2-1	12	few	CASSLLGFEQFF	TGTGCCAGCAGCTTATTAGGCTTTGAGCAGTTCTTC
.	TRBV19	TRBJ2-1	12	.	CASSMIYNEQFF	TGTGCCAGTAGTATGATCTACAATGAGCAGTTCTTC
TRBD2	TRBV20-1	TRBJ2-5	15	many	CSAPWEGTLQETQYF	TGCAGTGCCCCCTGGGAGGGAACCTTACAAGAGACCCAGTACTTC
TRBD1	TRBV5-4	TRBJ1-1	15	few	CASSGSGQMNTEAFF	TGTGCCAGCAGCGGGTCGGGACAGATGAACACTGAAGCTTTCTTT
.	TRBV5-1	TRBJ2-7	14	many	CASSFEGGYYEQYF	TGCGCCAGCAGCTTCGAGGGGGGCTACTACGAGCAGTACTTC
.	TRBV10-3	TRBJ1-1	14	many	CAISDGNGNTEAFF	TGTGCCATCAGTGATGGGAACGGGAACACTGAAGCTTTCTTT
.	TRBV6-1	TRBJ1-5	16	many	CASSQGWGESNQPQHF	TGTGCCAGCAGCCAGGGGTGGGGGGAGAGCAATCAGCCCCAGCATTTT
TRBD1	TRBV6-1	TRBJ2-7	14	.	CASTPRTGNYEQYF	TGTGCCAGCACCCCCAGGACAGGTAACTACGAGCAGTACTTC
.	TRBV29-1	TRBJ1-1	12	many	CSVERQNTEAFF	TGCAGCGTTGAACGGCAGAACACTGAAGCTTTCTTT
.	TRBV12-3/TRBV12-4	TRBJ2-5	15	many	CASSSPDVLQETQYF	TGTGCCAGCAGTTCACCGGACGTTCTCCAAGAGACCCAGTACTTC
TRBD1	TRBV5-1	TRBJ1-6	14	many	CASSLEDRSSPLHF	TGCGCCAGCAGCTTGGAGGACAGGTCTTCACCCCTCCACTTT
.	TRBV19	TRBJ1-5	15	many	CASSIGQGPNQPQHF	TGTGCCAGTAGTATAGGCCAGGGACCCAATCAGCCCCAGCATTTT
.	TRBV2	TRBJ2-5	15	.	CASSELGGTVETQYF	TGTGCCAGCAGTGAATTGGGAGGGACAGTGGAGACCCAGTACTTC
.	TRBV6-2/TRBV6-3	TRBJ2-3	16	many	CASSYGTAGSTDTQYF	TGTGCCAGCAGTTATGGGACTGCGGGTAGCACAGATACGCAGTATTTT